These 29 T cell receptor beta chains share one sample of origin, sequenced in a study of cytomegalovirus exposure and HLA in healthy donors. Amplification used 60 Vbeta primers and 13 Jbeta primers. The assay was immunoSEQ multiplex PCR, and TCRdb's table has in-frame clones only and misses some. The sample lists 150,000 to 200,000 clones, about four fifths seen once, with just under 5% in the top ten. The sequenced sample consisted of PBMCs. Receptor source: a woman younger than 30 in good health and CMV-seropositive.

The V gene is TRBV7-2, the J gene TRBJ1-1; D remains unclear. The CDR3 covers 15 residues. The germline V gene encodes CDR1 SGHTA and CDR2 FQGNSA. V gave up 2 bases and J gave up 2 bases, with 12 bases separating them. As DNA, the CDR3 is TGTGCCAGCAGCTTACAGGCCGTAACAAACACTGAAGCTTTCTTT. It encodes CASSLQAVTNTEAFF.

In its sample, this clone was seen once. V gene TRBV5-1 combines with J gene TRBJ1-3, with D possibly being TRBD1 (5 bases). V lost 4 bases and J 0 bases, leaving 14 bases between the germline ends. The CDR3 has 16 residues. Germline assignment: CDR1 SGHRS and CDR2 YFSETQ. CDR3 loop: CASSSGTPYSGNTIYF. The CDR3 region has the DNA TGCGCCAGCAGCAGCGGGACTCCTTACTCTGGAAACACCATATATTTT.

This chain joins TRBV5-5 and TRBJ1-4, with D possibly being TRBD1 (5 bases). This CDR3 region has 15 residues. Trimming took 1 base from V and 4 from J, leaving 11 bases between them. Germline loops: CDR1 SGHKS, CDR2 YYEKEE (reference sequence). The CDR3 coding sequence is TGTGCCAGCAGCTTGTTTCAGGGCAGTAATGAAAAACTGTTTTTT. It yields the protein CASSLFQGSNEKLFF.

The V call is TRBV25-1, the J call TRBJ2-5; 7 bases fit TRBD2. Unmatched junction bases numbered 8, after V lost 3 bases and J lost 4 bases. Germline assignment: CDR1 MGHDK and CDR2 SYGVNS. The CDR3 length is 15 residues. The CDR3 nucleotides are TGTGCCAGCAGTGACCGGTTGACGGGGGGAGAGACCCAGTACTTC. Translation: CASSDRLTGGETQYF. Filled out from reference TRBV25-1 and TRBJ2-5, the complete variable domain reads EADIYQTPRYLVIGTGKKITLECSQTMGHDKMYWYQQDPGMELHLIHYSYGVNSTEKGDLSSESTVSRIRTEHFPLTLESARPSHTSQYLCASSDRLTGGETQYFGPGTRLLVL.

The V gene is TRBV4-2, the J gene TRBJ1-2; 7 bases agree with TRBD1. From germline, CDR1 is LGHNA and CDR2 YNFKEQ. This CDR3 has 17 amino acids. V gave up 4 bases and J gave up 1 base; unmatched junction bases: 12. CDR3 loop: CASSPWGGDRVNYGYTF. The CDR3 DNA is TGTGCCAGCAGCCCCTGGGGTGGGGACAGAGTTAACTATGGCTACACCTTC.

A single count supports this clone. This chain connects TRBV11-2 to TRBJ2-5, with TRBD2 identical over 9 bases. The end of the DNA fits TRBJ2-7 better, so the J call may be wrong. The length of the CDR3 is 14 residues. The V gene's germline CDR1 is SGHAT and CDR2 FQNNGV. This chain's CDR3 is CASSRGGGNYEQYF. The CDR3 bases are TGTGCCAGCAGCCGCGGGGGGGGAAACTACGAGCAGTACTTC.

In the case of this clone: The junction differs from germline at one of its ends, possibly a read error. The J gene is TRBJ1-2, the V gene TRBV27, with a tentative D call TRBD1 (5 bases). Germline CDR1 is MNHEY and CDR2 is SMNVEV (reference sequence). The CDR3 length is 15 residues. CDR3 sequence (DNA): TGTGCCAGCAGTTTATCGGGGCAGGTTAACCATGGCTACACCTTC. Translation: CASSLSGQVNHGYTF.

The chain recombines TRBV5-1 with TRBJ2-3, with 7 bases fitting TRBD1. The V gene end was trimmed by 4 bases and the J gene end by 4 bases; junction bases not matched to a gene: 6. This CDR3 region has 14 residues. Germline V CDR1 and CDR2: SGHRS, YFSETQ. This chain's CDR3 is CASSGTGDADTQYF. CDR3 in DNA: TGCGCCAGCAGCGGAACAGGGGACGCAGATACGCAGTATTTT.

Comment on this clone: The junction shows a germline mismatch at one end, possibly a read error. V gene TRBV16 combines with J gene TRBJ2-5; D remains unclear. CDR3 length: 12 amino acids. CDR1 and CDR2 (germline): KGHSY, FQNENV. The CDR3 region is CASSQSPETQYF. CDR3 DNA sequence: TGTGCCAGCAGTCAATCCCCTGAGACCCAGTACTTC.

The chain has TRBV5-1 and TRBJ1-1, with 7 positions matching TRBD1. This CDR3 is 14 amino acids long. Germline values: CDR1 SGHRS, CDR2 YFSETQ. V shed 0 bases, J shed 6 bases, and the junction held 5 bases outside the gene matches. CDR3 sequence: CASSLAVGGSEAFF. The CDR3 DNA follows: TGCGCCAGCAGCTTGGCCGTAGGGGGCTCTGAAGCTTTCTTT.

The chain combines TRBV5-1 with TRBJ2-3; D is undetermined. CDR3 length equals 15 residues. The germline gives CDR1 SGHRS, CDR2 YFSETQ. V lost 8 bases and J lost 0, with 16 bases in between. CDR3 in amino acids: CASHNPKASTDTQYF. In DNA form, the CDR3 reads TGCGCCAGTCATAACCCGAAAGCTAGCACAGATACGCAGTATTTT.

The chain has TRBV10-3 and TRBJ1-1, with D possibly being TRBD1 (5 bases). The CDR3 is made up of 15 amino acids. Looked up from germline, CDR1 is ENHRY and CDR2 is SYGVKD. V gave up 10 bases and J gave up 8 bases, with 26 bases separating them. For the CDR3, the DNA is TGTGCCACCACCCTCCATGGGGACTCGAACAAGGAAGCTTTCTTT. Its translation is CATTLHGDSNKEAFF.

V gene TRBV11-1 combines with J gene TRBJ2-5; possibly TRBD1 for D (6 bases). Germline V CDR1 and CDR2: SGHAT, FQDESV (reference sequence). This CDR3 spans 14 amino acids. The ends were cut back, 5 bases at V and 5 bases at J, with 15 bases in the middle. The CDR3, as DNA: TGTGCCAGCAGCCCCCGACAGGACCCGGAGACCCAGTACTTC. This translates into CASSPRQDPETQYF.

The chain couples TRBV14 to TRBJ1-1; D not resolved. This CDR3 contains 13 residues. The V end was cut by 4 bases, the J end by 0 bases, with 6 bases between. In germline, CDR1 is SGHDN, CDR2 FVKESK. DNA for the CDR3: TGTGCCAGCAGCCCGCACATGAACACTGAAGCTTTCTTT. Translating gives CASSPHMNTEAFF.

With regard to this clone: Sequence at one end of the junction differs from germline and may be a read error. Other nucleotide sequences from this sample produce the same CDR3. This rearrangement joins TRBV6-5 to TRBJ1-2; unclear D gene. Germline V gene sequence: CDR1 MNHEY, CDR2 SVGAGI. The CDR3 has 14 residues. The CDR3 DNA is TGTGCCAGCAGCTACTCCCTCCCGAGGCAGAGCTACACCTTC. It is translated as CASSYSLPRQSYTF.

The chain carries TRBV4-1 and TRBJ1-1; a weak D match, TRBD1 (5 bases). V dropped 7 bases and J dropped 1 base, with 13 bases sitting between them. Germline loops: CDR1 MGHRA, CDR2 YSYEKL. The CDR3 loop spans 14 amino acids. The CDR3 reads CASKDGTSNTEAFF. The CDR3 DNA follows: TGCGCCAGCAAGGATGGGACTTCGAACACTGAAGCTTTCTTT.

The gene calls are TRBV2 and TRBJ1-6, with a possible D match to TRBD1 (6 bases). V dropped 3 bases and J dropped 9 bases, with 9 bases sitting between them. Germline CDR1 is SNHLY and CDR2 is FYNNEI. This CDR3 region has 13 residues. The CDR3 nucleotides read TGTGCCAGCAGTGACAGGGGTTCTTCACCCCTCCACTTT. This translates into CASSDRGSSPLHF.

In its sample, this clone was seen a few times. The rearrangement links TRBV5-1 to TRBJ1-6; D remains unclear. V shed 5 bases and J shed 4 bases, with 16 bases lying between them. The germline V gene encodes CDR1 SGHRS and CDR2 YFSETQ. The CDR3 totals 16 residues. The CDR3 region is CASSLEQTAYNSPLHF. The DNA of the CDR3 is TGCGCCAGCAGTCTTGAGCAAACCGCTTATAATTCACCCCTCCACTTT.

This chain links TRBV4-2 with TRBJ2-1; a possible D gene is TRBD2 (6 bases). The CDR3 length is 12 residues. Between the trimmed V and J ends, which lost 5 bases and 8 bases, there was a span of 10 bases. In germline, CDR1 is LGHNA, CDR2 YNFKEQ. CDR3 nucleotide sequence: TGTGCCAGCAGCTCTTGGGACTATGAGCAGTTCTTC. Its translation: CASSSWDYEQFF.

This chain's CDR3 is CASSVDLGGTYYGYTF. The CDR3 DNA sequence: TGTGCCAGCAGCGTAGATCTCGGGGGTACGTACTATGGCTACACCTTC. The chain uses TRBV9 and TRBJ1-2, with a possible D match to TRBD1 (5 bases). The germline V gene encodes CDR1 SGDLS and CDR2 YYNGEE. The length of the CDR3 is 16 residues. V shed 0 bases and J shed 3 bases, with 15 bases lying between them. The full variable domain, rest sourced from reference TRBV9 and TRBJ1-2, is DSGVTQTPKHLITATGQRVTLRCSPRSGDLSVYWYQQSLDQGLQFLIQYYNGEERAKGNILERFSAQQFPDLHSELNLSSLELGDSALYFCASSVDLGGTYYGYTFGSGTRLTVV.

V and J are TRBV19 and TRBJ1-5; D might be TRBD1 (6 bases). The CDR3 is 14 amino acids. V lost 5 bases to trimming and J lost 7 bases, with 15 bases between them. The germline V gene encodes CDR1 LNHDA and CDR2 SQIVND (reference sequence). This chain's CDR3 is CASSVLTGSQPQHF. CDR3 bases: TGTGCCAGTAGTGTACTGACAGGATCCCAGCCCCAGCATTTT.

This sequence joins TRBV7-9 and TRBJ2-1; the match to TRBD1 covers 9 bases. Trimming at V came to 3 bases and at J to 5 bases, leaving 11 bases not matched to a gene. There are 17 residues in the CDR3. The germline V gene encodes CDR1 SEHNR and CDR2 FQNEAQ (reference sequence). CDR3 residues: CASSFRPGQGFNNEQFF. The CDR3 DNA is TGTGCCAGCAGCTTTAGACCGGGACAGGGTTTCAACAATGAGCAGTTCTTC.

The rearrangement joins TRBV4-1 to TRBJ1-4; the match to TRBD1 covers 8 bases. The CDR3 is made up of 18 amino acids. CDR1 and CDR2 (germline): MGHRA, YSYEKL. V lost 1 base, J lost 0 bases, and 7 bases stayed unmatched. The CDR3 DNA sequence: TGCGCCAGCAGCCAAGCTGGGACAGGTGAACCAACTAATGAAAAACTGTTTTTT. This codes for CASSQAGTGEPTNEKLFF.

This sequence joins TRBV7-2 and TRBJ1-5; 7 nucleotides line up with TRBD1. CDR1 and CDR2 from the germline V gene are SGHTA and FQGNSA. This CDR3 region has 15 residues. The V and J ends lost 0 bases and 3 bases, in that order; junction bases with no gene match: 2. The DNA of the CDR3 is TGTGCCAGCAGCTTAGCCGGGACAGCCAATCAGCCCCAGCATTTT. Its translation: CASSLAGTANQPQHF. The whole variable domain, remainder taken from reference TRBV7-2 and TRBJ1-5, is GAGVSQSPSNKVTEKGKDVELRCDPISGHTALYWYRQSLGQGLEFLIYFQGNSAPDKSGLPSDRFSAERTGGSVSTLTIQRTQQEDSAVYLCASSLAGTANQPQHFGDGTRLSIL.

As DNA, the CDR3 is TGTGCCAGCAGCTGGGGGACAGGGTACGGCACAGATACGCAGTATTTT. Translation gives CASSWGTGYGTDTQYF. This chain links TRBV5-6 with TRBJ2-3; 9 nucleotides agree with TRBD1. This CDR3 is 16 amino acids long. Germline assignment: CDR1 SGHDT and CDR2 YYEEEE. J was trimmed by 1 base and V by 3 bases; bases with no gene match: 6.

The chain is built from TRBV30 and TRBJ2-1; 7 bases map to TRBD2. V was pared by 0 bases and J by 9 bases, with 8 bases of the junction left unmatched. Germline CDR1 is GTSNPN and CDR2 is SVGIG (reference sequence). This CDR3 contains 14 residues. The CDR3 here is CAWSVMWEGGEQFF. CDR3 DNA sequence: TGTGCCTGGAGTGTTATGTGGGAGGGAGGTGAGCAGTTCTTC.

CDR3 sequence reads: CASSESGGAGYNEQFF. In DNA form, the CDR3 reads TGTGCCAGCAGTGAGAGCGGGGGGGCCGGTTACAATGAGCAGTTCTTC. The V gene is TRBV6-4, the J gene TRBJ2-1; 10 bases map to TRBD2. Germline assignment: CDR1 MRHNA and CDR2 SNTAGT. This CDR3 is 16 amino acids long. Trimming took 3 bases from V and 4 from J; bases not matched to a gene: 6.

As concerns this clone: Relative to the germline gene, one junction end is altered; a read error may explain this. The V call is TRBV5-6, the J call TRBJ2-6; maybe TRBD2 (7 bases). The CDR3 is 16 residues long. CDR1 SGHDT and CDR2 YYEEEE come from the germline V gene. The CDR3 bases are TGTGCCAGCAGCCTCCAAGGGGGGGCTGGGGCCAACGGCCTGACTTTC. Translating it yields CASSLQGGAGANGLTF.

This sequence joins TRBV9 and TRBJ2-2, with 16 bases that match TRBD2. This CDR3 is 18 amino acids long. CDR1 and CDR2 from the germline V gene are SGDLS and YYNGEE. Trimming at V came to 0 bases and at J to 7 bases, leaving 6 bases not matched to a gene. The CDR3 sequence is CASSVDGTSGGAGGELFF. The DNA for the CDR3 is TGTGCCAGCAGCGTAGACGGGACTAGCGGGGGGGCCGGCGGGGAGCTGTTTTTT.